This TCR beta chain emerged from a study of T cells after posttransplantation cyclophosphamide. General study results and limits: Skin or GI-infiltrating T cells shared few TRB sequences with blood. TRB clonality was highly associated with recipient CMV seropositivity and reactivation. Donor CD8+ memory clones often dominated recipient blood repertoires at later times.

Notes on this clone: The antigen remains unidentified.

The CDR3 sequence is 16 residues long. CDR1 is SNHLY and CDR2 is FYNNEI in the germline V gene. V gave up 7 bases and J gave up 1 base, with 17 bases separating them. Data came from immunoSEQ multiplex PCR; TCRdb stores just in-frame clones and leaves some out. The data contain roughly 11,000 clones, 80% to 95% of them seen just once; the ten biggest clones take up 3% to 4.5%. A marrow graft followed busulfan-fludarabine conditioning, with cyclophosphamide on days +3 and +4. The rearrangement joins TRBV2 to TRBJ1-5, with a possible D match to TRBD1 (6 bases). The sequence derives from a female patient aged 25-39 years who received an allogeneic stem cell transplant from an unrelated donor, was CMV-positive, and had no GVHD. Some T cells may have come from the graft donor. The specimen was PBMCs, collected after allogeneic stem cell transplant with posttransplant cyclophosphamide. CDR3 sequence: CASTGGRGGSNQPQHF. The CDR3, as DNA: TGTGCCAGCACCGGTGGGAGGGGGGGAAGCAATCAGCCCCAGCATTTT. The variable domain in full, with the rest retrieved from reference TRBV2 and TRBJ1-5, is EPEVTQTPSHQVTQMGQEVILRCVPISNHLYFYWYRQILGQKVEFLVSFYNNEISEKSEIFDDQFSVERPDGSNFTLKIRSTKLEDSAMYFCASTGGRGGSNQPQHFGDGTRLSIL.